What follows are 29 T cell receptor beta chains derived from one specimen sequenced in a study of cytomegalovirus exposure and HLA in healthy donors. PCR involved 60 Vbeta and 13 Jbeta primers. The method was immunoSEQ multiplex PCR; TCRdb's version includes in-frame clones alone and lacks a portion of them. The repertoire holds some 120,000 clones, with roughly 83% as singletons. Sequencing was carried out using PBMCs. The receptor set was obtained from a man between 18 and 35 years old in good health and CMV-seronegative.

The rearrangement uses TRBV21-1 and TRBJ1-5; TRBD1, the table's D call, was not compared with the DNA. TRBV21-1 is a pseudogene. The CDR3 is made up of 20 amino acids. CDR3 loop: CASSKADSHFCVVVNQPQHF. In DNA form, the CDR3 reads TGTGCCAGCAGCAAAGCTGACAGCCATTTTTGTGTAGTTGTCAATCAGCCCCAGCATTTT.

The chain links TRBV29-1 to TRBJ1-1, with D tentatively TRBD1 (6 bases). CDR3 size: 13 residues. Germline V gene sequence: CDR1 SQVTM, CDR2 ANQGSEA. V was trimmed by 7 bases and J by 0 bases, leaving 12 bases between them. The CDR3 loop is CSADRNMNTEAFF. The DNA for the CDR3 is TGCAGCGCTGACAGGAACATGAACACTGAAGCTTTCTTT. The full variable domain, in which reference TRBV29-1 and TRBJ1-1 provide the parts outside the CDR3, is SAVISQKPSRDICQRGTSLTIQCQVDSQVTMMFWYRQQPGQSLTLIATANQGSEATYESGFVIDKFPISRPNLTFSTLTVSNMSPEDSSIYLCSADRNMNTEAFFGQGTRLTVV.

The gene calls are TRBV29-1 and TRBJ1-1, with 7 bases matching TRBD1. The CDR3 spans 13 residues. Germline values: CDR1 SQVTM, CDR2 ANQGSEA. The trim removed 6 bases at V and 1 base at J, leaving 5 bases unmatched. CDR3: CSVYRGGNTEAFF. CDR3 sequence (DNA): TGCAGCGTGTACAGGGGAGGGAACACTGAAGCTTTCTTT.

The chain carries TRBV7-6 and TRBJ2-2; TRBD2 matches 9 bases. Unmatched junction bases numbered 13, after V lost 5 bases and J lost 6 bases. The germline V gene has CDR1 SGHVS and CDR2 FNYEAQ. CDR3 size: 17 residues. CDR3 DNA: TGTGCCAGCAGCGGAGCCCTGGGACTAGCACTTGCCGGGGAGCTGTTTTTT. Amino acids: CASSGALGLALAGELFF.

The chain uses TRBV29-1 and TRBJ2-6, with 10 bases identical to TRBD1. After removal of 4 bases from V and 4 bases from J, the junction contained 10 bases not matched to a gene. Germline V gene data show CDR1 as SQVTM and CDR2 as ANQGSEA. The CDR3 loop spans 17 amino acids. The CDR3 DNA is TGCAGCGTTGGTGTGGGACAGGGGTTAGGCGGGGCCAACGTCCTGACTTTC. Translation gives CSVGVGQGLGGANVLTF.

The chain combines TRBV5-8 with TRBJ1-5; 8 positions agree with TRBD1. Germline lookup yields CDR1 SGHTS and CDR2 YDEGEE. V shed 3 bases and J 4 bases; nucleotides not matched to a gene: 9. The CDR3 is made up of 16 amino acids. The CDR3: CASSWGDRSPNQPQHF. DNA of the CDR3: TGTGCCAGCAGCTGGGGGGACAGGAGCCCGAATCAGCCCCAGCATTTT.

The V and J genes are TRBV9 and TRBJ2-5; D gene unclear. The CDR3 runs 14 residues. CDR1 and CDR2 (germline): SGDLS, YYNGEE. The ends were cut back, 0 bases at V and 2 bases at J, with 8 bases in the middle. The CDR3, as DNA: TGTGCCAGCAGCGTAGGAGGAGCTCAAGAGACCCAGTACTTC. Translation gives CASSVGGAQETQYF.

The rearrangement uses TRBV18 and TRBJ2-7; TRBD2 matches at 10 bases. The CDR3 totals 16 residues. Losses at the gene ends were 1 base for V and 3 bases for J; bases not matched to a gene: 6. Germline V gene sequence: CDR1 KGHSH, CDR2 LQKENI. The CDR3 spells CASSPLGASGGYEQYV. The CDR3 coding sequence is TGTGCCAGCTCACCACTAGGAGCTAGCGGGGGCTACGAGCAGTACGTC.

Turning to this clone: Other DNA sequences from this sample encode an identical CDR3 as well. This chain connects TRBV18 to TRBJ2-3; D call uncertain. This CDR3 is built from 13 residues. V was shortened by 1 base and J by 1 base, with 3 bases between the two germline ends. Per germline, CDR1 KGHSH and CDR2 LQKENI. CDR3 DNA sequence: TGTGCCAGCTCACCACGAGGCACAGATACGCAGTATTTT. Its protein product is CASSPRGTDTQYF. Filled out from reference TRBV18 and TRBJ2-3, the complete variable domain reads NAGVMQNPRHLVRRRGQEARLRCSPMKGHSHVYWYRQLPEEGLKFMVYLQKENIIDESGMPKERFSAEFPKEGPSILRIQQVVRGDSAAYFCASSPRGTDTQYFGPGTRLTVL.

The CDR3 region is CATAAGRGPYGYTF. CDR3 bases: TGTGCCACCGCAGCGGGTAGGGGGCCCTATGGCTACACCTTC. The V gene is TRBV15, the J gene TRBJ1-2, with 7 bases aligning to TRBD1. Germline V lookup: CDR1 LNHNV, CDR2 YYDKDF (reference sequence). V trimming: 8 bases; J trimming: 4 bases; junction bases outside the gene matches: 10. This CDR3 has 14 amino acids.

The chain uses TRBV6-5 and TRBJ1-1; unclear D gene. Between the trimmed V and J ends, which lost 4 bases and 8 bases, there was a span of 14 bases. CDR3 size: 13 residues. The germline V gene encodes CDR1 MNHEY and CDR2 SVGAGI. CDR3 loop: CASSSIPGAEAFF. The CDR3 nucleotides read TGTGCCAGCAGTTCCATCCCCGGAGCAGAAGCTTTCTTT.

This chain uses TRBV5-1 with TRBJ2-1; D gene ambiguous. CDR3 length: 16 residues. The germline CDR1 and CDR2 sequences are SGHRS and YFSETQ. The V end lost 7 bases, the J end lost 0 bases, and 17 bases lay between the germline ends. The CDR3 reads CASQRQRDSSYNEQFF. In DNA form, the CDR3 reads TGCGCCAGCCAAAGGCAGCGTGATAGCTCCTACAATGAGCAGTTCTTC.

V and J are TRBV9 and TRBJ1-2; the D gene is possibly TRBD1 (5 bases). Germline CDR1 is SGDLS and CDR2 is YYNGEE. V was pared by 3 bases and J by 2 bases, with 20 bases between. The CDR3 loop spans 17 amino acids. Written as DNA, the CDR3 is TGTGCCAGCAGCGACCCCTGGGGACTCCCGGGGAACTATGGCTACACCTTC. Translation gives CASSDPWGLPGNYGYTF.

The chain is built from TRBV15 and TRBJ2-5; D possibly corresponds to TRBD2 (6 bases). The CDR3 length is 15 residues. V lost 3 bases and J 4 bases, leaving 15 bases between the germline ends. CDR1 LNHNV and CDR2 YYDKDF come from the germline V gene (reference sequence). The DNA of the CDR3 is TGTGCCACCAGCAGTGGCGGGACGGGTGGAGAGACCCAGTACTTC. It translates to CATSSGGTGGETQYF.

This chain joins TRBV7-9 and TRBJ2-3; 8 nucleotides align to TRBD1. Germline lookup yields CDR1 SEHNR and CDR2 FQNEAQ (reference sequence). The CDR3 is 15 amino acids. With 4 bases clipped from V and 4 bases from J, the junction kept 7 bases outside the gene matches. In DNA, the CDR3 is TGTGCCAGCAGCTCCCAGGGGGCTCTCTCAGATACGCAGTATTTT. Amino acid sequence: CASSSQGALSDTQYF.

The chain is built from TRBV4-3 and TRBJ1-2, with 8 bases matching TRBD1. The germline V gene encodes CDR1 LGHNA and CDR2 YSLEER. V trimming: 3 bases; J trimming: 5 bases; junction bases outside the gene matches: 8. The CDR3 is 15 residues long. As DNA, the CDR3 is TGCGCCAGCAGCCACGTGACAGGGGTGGGGTATGGCTACACCTTC. This encodes CASSHVTGVGYGYTF.

V usage is TRBV2 and J usage is TRBJ2-5; D uncertain. V was clipped by 0 bases and J by 2 bases, with 13 bases between them. The CDR3 extends over 16 amino acids. The germline V gene has CDR1 SNHLY and CDR2 FYNNEI. The CDR3 spells CASSEALLGGQETQYF. The DNA of the CDR3 is TGTGCCAGCAGTGAAGCCCTTCTCGGCGGACAAGAGACCCAGTACTTC.

This rearrangement joins TRBV2 to TRBJ1-5, with TRBD1 matching 7 bases. Germline V lookup: CDR1 SNHLY, CDR2 FYNNEI. CDR3 size: 15 residues. V was pared by 4 bases and J by 7 bases, with 10 bases of the junction left unmatched. The CDR3, as DNA: TGTGCCAGCAGTGGGGACAGCTCCAAGGGGCAGCCCCAGCATTTT. Translating gives CASSGDSSKGQPQHF.

CDR3 in DNA: TGCAGCGTTGTAAAGCAGGCCAACTATGGCTACACCTTC. Amino acids: CSVVKQANYGYTF. V gene TRBV29-1 combines with J gene TRBJ1-2; D gene unclear. This CDR3 has 13 amino acids. The ends were cut back, 4 bases at V and 2 bases at J, with 11 bases in the middle. Germline V gives CDR1 SQVTM, CDR2 ANQGSEA.

The chain recombines TRBV6-4 with TRBJ2-2, with TRBD1 identical over 9 bases. Unmatched junction bases numbered 5, after V lost 6 bases and J lost 6 bases. The length of the CDR3 is 14 residues. Germline V gene lookup returns CDR1 MRHNA and CDR2 SNTAGT. As DNA, the CDR3 is TGTGCCAGCAGAACAGGGGGCGCTTCCGGGGAGCTGTTTTTT. Translating gives CASRTGGASGELFF.

V gene TRBV5-1 combines with J gene TRBJ1-6, with unresolved D. Germline V gives CDR1 SGHRS, CDR2 YFSETQ. The CDR3 extends over 15 amino acids. Trimming shortened V by 5 bases and J by 5 bases, and 14 bases separated the two germline ends. The CDR3 DNA is TGCGCCAGCAGGCAAGAGGTCTTTAATAATTCACCCCTCCACTTT. Its translation is CASRQEVFNNSPLHF.

Comment on this clone: One end of the junction varies from germline; a read error may be responsible. The CDR3 nucleotides read TGTTCCAGCAGCCATCCTCCGGGACAGCTAGCCAAAAACATTCAGTACTTC. This codes for CSSSHPPGQLAKNIQYF. V and J are TRBV7-9 and TRBJ2-4, with 7 bases that match TRBD1. The CDR3 totals 17 residues. Germline V lookup: CDR1 SEHNR, CDR2 FQNEAQ (reference sequence).

This chain links TRBV27 with TRBJ1-2; maybe TRBD1 (5 bases). The CDR3 loop spans 15 amino acids. Germline CDR1 MNHEY, CDR2 SMNVEV (reference sequence). Trimming took off 4 bases at V and 5 bases at J, with 17 bases between the two ends. The chain's CDR3 is CASSSAGMLLYGYTF. The CDR3 region has the DNA TGTGCCAGCAGTTCGGCAGGGATGCTTTTGTATGGCTACACCTTC.

This clone was counted a single time. The gene calls are TRBV11-1 and TRBJ2-7; TRBD2 matches 9 bases. The ends lost 4 bases at V and 4 bases at J; junction bases unmatched: 11. CDR1 is SGHAT, CDR2 FQDESV, per germline (reference sequence). The CDR3 has 16 residues. The CDR3 DNA is TGTGCCAGCAGCTCCCAGCTAACTAGCGGGCAATACGAGCAGTACTTC. Amino acid sequence: CASSSQLTSGQYEQYF. The full variable domain, completed using reference TRBV11-1 and TRBJ2-7, is EAEVAQSPRYKITEKSQAVAFWCDPISGHATLYWYRQILGQGPELLVQFQDESVVDDSQLPKDRFSAERLKGVDSTLKIQPAELGDSAMYLCASSSQLTSGQYEQYFGPGTRLTVT.

The V and J genes are TRBV6-1 and TRBJ2-7; perhaps TRBD1 as D (6 bases). V gave up 4 bases and J gave up 6 bases, with 13 bases separating them. The CDR3 is 13 residues long. CDR1 and CDR2 from the germline V gene are MNHNS and SASEGT. DNA for the CDR3: TGTGCCAGCAGTGGACAGGCAGGTTCCGAGCAGTACGTC. This sequence encodes CASSGQAGSEQYV.

The rearrangement uses TRBV28 and TRBJ2-4; a weak D match, TRBD2 (6 bases). V lost 4 bases and J lost 0, with 13 bases in between. CDR1 MDHEN and CDR2 SYDVKM come from the germline V gene. The CDR3 contains 16 residues. The CDR3 region has the DNA TGTGCCAGCAGTTGGCCCGGGGGAATAGCCAAAAACATTCAGTACTTC. Translating gives CASSWPGGIAKNIQYF. Supplemented by reference TRBV28 and TRBJ2-4, the full variable domain reads DVKVTQSSRYLVKRTGEKVFLECVQDMDHENMFWYRQDPGLGLRLIYFSYDVKMKEKGDIPEGYSVSREKKERFSLILESASTNQTSMYLCASSWPGGIAKNIQYFGAGTRLSVL.

The chain employs TRBV5-1 and TRBJ2-1; 10 nucleotides line up with TRBD2. CDR1 is SGHRS and CDR2 is YFSETQ in the germline V gene. V gave up 2 bases and J gave up 8 bases; unmatched junction bases: 7. The CDR3 has 15 amino acids. CDR3 nucleotide sequence: TGCGCCAGCAGCTTAAAAGCGGGAGGGCCGGATGAGCAGTTCTTC. Protein sequence: CASSLKAGGPDEQFF.

The rearrangement links TRBV18 to TRBJ2-1, with 7 bases aligning to TRBD1. This CDR3 is built from 12 residues. Germline loops: CDR1 KGHSH, CDR2 LQKENI. The V and J ends lost 4 bases and 7 bases, in that order; junction bases with no gene match: 1. CDR3 protein: CASSRQGNEQFF. CDR3 nucleotides: TGTGCCAGCTCACGACAGGGTAATGAGCAGTTCTTC.

As concerns this clone: The junction shows a germline mismatch at one end, possibly a read error. This CDR3 is also generated by other DNA sequences in the sample. This sequence joins TRBV13 and TRBJ2-2; maybe TRBD2 (5 bases). The CDR3 extends over 15 amino acids. Germline V gene data show CDR1 as PRHDT and CDR2 as FYEKMQ (reference sequence). CDR3 residues: CASSPQLSNTGELFF. The CDR3 DNA sequence: TGTGCCAGCAGCCCACAGCTCTCGAACACCGGGGAGCTGTTCTTT.